This T cell receptor beta chain is drawn from a study of breast tumors, draining lymph nodes, adjacent tissues. One entry per CDR3 protein results from TCRdb running MiXCR on the multiplex PCR reads. This sample yields approximately 90,000 distinct CDR3 sequences, of which approximately 29% are seen a single time; over 8% belongs to the top ten. Samples came from axillary lymph nodes draining the breast cancer. Findings and limits, study-wide: Most tumor T cells seemingly derive from lymph node, then expand in tumor.

Concerning this clonotype itself: Its antigen is unknown. The junction shows a germline mismatch at one end, possibly a read error.

This CDR3 contains 14 residues. Material for sequencing was axillary lymph node tissue. The clonotype was recovered from a female donor with breast cancer. Some clones in this sample may be carry-over from other donors' samples. The V and J genes are TRBV12-3 or TRBV12-4 and TRBJ1-2; 7 bases agree with TRBD1. CDR3 region: CTSSGGTENYGYTF. CDR3 bases: TGTACCAGCAGCGGAGGGACAGAAAACTATGGCTACACCTTC.